This paragraph reports one T cell receptor beta chain. Germline CDR1 WNHNN, CDR2 SYGVQD (reference sequence). With 0 bases removed from V and 3 bases from J, the gap between germline ends came to 9 bases. CDR3 length equals 15 residues. This sample was taken from a study of blood T cell repertoires in COVID-19. Background on the study: Acute and convalescent COVID-19 samples came from the United States, Italy and Spain. PBMCs, B-cell-depleted T cells, or T cells provided the cDNA or gDNA that made up the material.

In the original processing: Reference gene primer amplification gave nucleated cell count estimates. Method: immunoSEQ multiplex PCR; TCRdb's copy keeps in-frame clones and lacks some. V, J and clone size derive from that table, while D and trimming were established from the DNA sequence. The repertoire holds some 150,000 clones, with about four fifths as singletons. The sample comprised peripheral blood. V usage is TRBV10-1 and J usage is TRBJ1-3, with D uncertain. This TCR came from a woman at least 80 years old with acute or convalescent COVID-19. The DNA for the CDR3 is TGCGCCAGCAGTGAGTCACCGGGTATTGGAAACACCATATATTTT. Its translation: CASSESPGIGNTIYF.